The 24 T cell receptor beta chains presented below share a single source sample, sequenced in a study of blood T cell repertoires in COVID-19. The data were produced by immunoSEQ multiplex PCR, yet TCRdb's version contains in-frame clones alone and is incomplete. The sample lists 90,000 to 130,000 clones; 88% were seen once. Sequencing was carried out using peripheral blood. The receptors stem from a human donor in a cohort sampled during active COVID-19.

The chain is built from TRBV27 and TRBJ2-3; tentative D call: TRBD2 (5 bases). Germline V gene sequence: CDR1 MNHEY, CDR2 SMNVEV (reference sequence). Trimming took off 8 bases at V and 4 bases at J, with 25 bases between the two ends. This CDR3 has 17 residues. The CDR3 DNA reads TGTGCCAGCGTCCCGCTAGCTGGCGTGGTCAGCCCAGATACGCAGTATTTT. It yields the protein CASVPLAGVVSPDTQYF.

V gene TRBV19 combines with J gene TRBJ2-3; D might be TRBD1 (6 bases). Germline V lookup: CDR1 LNHDA, CDR2 SQIVND (reference sequence). The ends were cut back, 5 bases at V and 3 bases at J, with 18 bases in the middle. CDR3 length equals 16 residues. Here the CDR3 DNA reads TGTGCCAGTAGTCCCAGGGGACGCCCGGGGACAGATACGCAGTATTTT. It is translated as CASSPRGRPGTDTQYF.

The genes are TRBV2 and TRBJ2-6; 8 nucleotides align to TRBD1. CDR1 SNHLY and CDR2 FYNNEI come from the germline V gene. This CDR3 comprises 15 residues. V dropped 10 bases and J dropped 0; count of bases not matched to a gene: 5. CDR3 DNA sequence: TGTGCCAAAGGGACAGGCTCCTCTGGGGCCAACGTCCTGACTTTC. It is translated as CAKGTGSSGANVLTF.

V usage is TRBV7-2 and J usage is TRBJ2-1; 11 bases line up with TRBD2. V lost 5 bases to trimming and J lost 9 bases; unmatched junction nucleotides: 12. The CDR3 covers 16 residues. Germline CDR1 reads SGHTA; CDR2 reads FQGNSA. The CDR3 nucleotides read TGTGCCAGCAGCCCGAAAATAGCGGGAGGGGGCGGTGAGCAGTTCTTC. This encodes CASSPKIAGGGGEQFF.

A word on this clone: Other DNA sequences in the sample encode the same CDR3. The chain uses TRBV7-9 and TRBJ2-5; tentatively, D is TRBD1 (6 bases). CDR1 SEHNR and CDR2 FQNEAQ come from the germline V gene (reference sequence). This CDR3 is built from 15 residues. Trimming pared 4 bases from V and 0 bases from J, leaving 12 bases between. The CDR3 protein is CASSWPRDNQETQYF. The CDR3 coding sequence is TGTGCCAGCAGCTGGCCCCGGGACAACCAAGAGACCCAGTACTTC.

The table lists this clone with a count of one. V gene TRBV29-1 combines with J gene TRBJ1-1, with 7 bases fitting TRBD1. The CDR3 spans 13 residues. The junction had 6 bases not matched to a gene; V was cut back by 7 bases and J by 1 base. Per the germline V gene, CDR1 is SQVTM and CDR2 is ANQGSEA. In DNA form, the CDR3 reads TGCAGCGCTACTAACAGGGGGAACACTGAAGCTTTCTTT. Protein product: CSATNRGNTEAFF.

This clone was detected only a few times. The chain has TRBV28 and TRBJ2-2; D possibly corresponds to TRBD1 (6 bases). The CDR3 contains 13 residues. The V gene lost 6 bases and the J gene lost 6 bases, with 11 bases spanning the gap. Germline CDR1 reads MDHEN; CDR2 reads SYDVKM. CDR3 nucleotides: TGTGCCAGCAGCCTCAGGGGCGCCGGGGAGCTGTTTTTT. This translates into CASSLRGAGELFF.

This clone was recorded once. CDR3 loop: CASSSGLSYEQYF. CDR3 sequence (DNA): TGTGCCAGTAGTAGTGGACTCTCCTACGAGCAGTACTTC. The chain has TRBV19 and TRBJ2-7; D is possibly TRBD2 (5 bases). The germline V and J ends were trimmed by 4 bases and 0 bases, with 7 bases remaining between them. The CDR3 sequence is 13 residues long. Germline values: CDR1 LNHDA, CDR2 SQIVND (reference sequence).

V is TRBV6-1 and J is TRBJ2-2, with a weak D call TRBD1 (6 bases). This CDR3 is 15 amino acids long. The V end was cut by 1 base, the J end by 4 bases, with 10 bases between. In germline, CDR1 is MNHNS, CDR2 SASEGT. CDR3 in DNA: TGTGCCAGCAGTGAAGGGGGGCAGATCACCGGGGAGCTGTTTTTT. Amino acid sequence: CASSEGGQITGELFF.

The V and J genes are TRBV28 and TRBJ1-1, with a weak D call TRBD1 (5 bases). The V gene's germline CDR1 is MDHEN and CDR2 SYDVKM. The CDR3 length is 14 residues. Trimming shortened V by 5 bases and J by 7 bases, and 17 bases separated the two germline ends. The CDR3 sequence is CASSRPSAGLEAFF. CDR3 nucleotides: TGTGCCAGCAGTCGACCCTCCGCAGGGCTTGAAGCTTTCTTT. Based on the CDR3 plus reference TRBV28 and TRBJ1-1, the full variable domain is DVKVTQSSRYLVKRTGEKVFLECVQDMDHENMFWYRQDPGLGLRLIYFSYDVKMKEKGDIPEGYSVSREKKERFSLILESASTNQTSMYLCASSRPSAGLEAFFGQGTRLTVV.

The rearrangement joins TRBV7-9 to TRBJ2-3; the match to TRBD2 covers 7 bases. V lost 8 bases and J lost 1; bases outside the gene matches: 9. The CDR3 has 15 residues. Germline V CDR1 and CDR2: SEHNR, FQNEAQ (reference sequence). The CDR3 reads CASLQRDYRTDTQYF. The CDR3 DNA reads as TGTGCCAGCCTTCAACGGGACTATCGCACAGATACGCAGTATTTT.

The gene calls are TRBV6-2 or TRBV6-3 and TRBJ2-2; TRBD2 is a possible D gene (6 bases). The V and J ends lost 6 bases and 7 bases respectively, with 12 bases between them. Germline V gene sequence: CDR1 MNHEY, CDR2 SVGEGT. This CDR3 region has 13 residues. The CDR3 nucleotides are TGTGCCAGCAGCACCGGGGGTCACGGGGAGCTGTTTTTT. This sequence encodes CASSTGGHGELFF.

J is TRBJ2-7 and V is TRBV5-1; D may be TRBD1 (5 bases). V lost 5 bases, J lost 0 bases, and 9 bases lay in between. The CDR3 sequence is 13 residues long. Germline CDR1 SGHRS, CDR2 YFSETQ. The CDR3 sequence: CASRGVSSYEQYF. The CDR3 DNA follows: TGCGCCAGCAGAGGGGTCAGCTCCTACGAGCAGTACTTC.

This clone has only one observation. V gene TRBV24-1 combines with J gene TRBJ2-6; TRBD1 might be the D (6 bases). This CDR3 is 15 amino acids long. V was clipped by 5 bases and J by 1 base, with 8 bases between them. Germline V lookup: CDR1 KGHDR, CDR2 SFDVKD. This CDR3 is CATSGTESGANVLTF. As DNA, the CDR3 is TGTGCCACCAGTGGGACAGAGTCTGGGGCCAACGTCCTGACTTTC.

This clone was seen just once. The chain links TRBV25-1 to TRBJ2-3, with 10 bases fitting TRBD1. Trimming cost V 6 bases and J 4 bases; bases outside gene matches: 7. The CDR3 is made up of 15 amino acids. The germline CDR1 and CDR2 sequences are MGHDK and SYGVNS. CDR3 amino acids: CASSRDRGYPDTQYF. The CDR3 region has the DNA TGTGCCAGCAGCCGGGACAGGGGATATCCAGATACGCAGTATTTT.

The chain links TRBV14 to TRBJ1-5; D ambiguous. With 3 bases removed from V and 4 bases from J, the gap between germline ends came to 7 bases. The CDR3 length is 13 residues. Germline V lookup: CDR1 SGHDN, CDR2 FVKESK. The CDR3 is CASSHGSNQPQHF. The CDR3, as DNA: TGTGCCAGCAGCCATGGCAGTAATCAGCCCCAGCATTTT.

This chain connects TRBV3-1 (or the pseudogene TRBV3-2) to TRBJ1-1; D is ambiguous. The CDR3 contains 12 residues. Germline values: CDR1 LGHDT, CDR2 YNNKEL (reference sequence). Trimming left V 10 bases short and J 1 base short, with 10 bases between. This chain's CDR3 is CATQVGNTEAFF. The CDR3 DNA reads as TGTGCCACGCAGGTAGGGAACACTGAAGCTTTCTTT.

The gene calls are TRBV15 and TRBJ2-5; the match to TRBD1 covers 7 bases. The J segment lost 7 bases and the V segment lost 5 bases, leaving 10 bases of the junction unmatched. The CDR3 runs 14 residues. The V gene's germline CDR1 is LNHNV and CDR2 YYDKDF (reference sequence). Written as DNA, the CDR3 is TGTGCCACCAGCCCAAGGACAGGTACTCGGACCCAGTACTTC. Its protein product is CATSPRTGTRTQYF.

This clone was counted once. The rearrangement uses TRBV9 and TRBJ2-3; TRBD2 agrees at 12 bases. CDR3 size: 12 residues. The V and J ends lost 4 bases and 11 bases, in that order; junction bases with no gene match: 2. Germline CDR1 SGDLS, CDR2 YYNGEE. CDR3 in amino acids: CASSPGLAGQYF. The CDR3 DNA reads TGTGCCAGCAGCCCGGGACTAGCGGGGCAGTATTTT.

The chain links TRBV4-1 to TRBJ1-6, with a tentative D call TRBD1 (5 bases). Germline lookup yields CDR1 MGHRA and CDR2 YSYEKL. The V end lost 4 bases, the J end lost 7 bases, and 17 bases lay between the germline ends. This CDR3 region has 16 residues. In DNA, the CDR3 is TGCGCCAGCAGCCTTGGGGCGACGGACATGAATTCACCCCTCCACTTT. As protein: CASSLGATDMNSPLHF.

CDR3 DNA sequence: TGTGCCAGCAGCCAAGGGGCAGCTAACTATGGCTACACCTTC. It is translated as CASSQGAANYGYTF. The J gene is TRBJ1-2, the V gene TRBV3-1 (or the pseudogene TRBV3-2); D is uncertain. Germline lookup yields CDR1 LGHDT and CDR2 YNNKEL (reference sequence). The CDR3 has 14 amino acids. V lost 1 base and J lost 0, with 6 bases in between.

The V call is TRBV28, the J call TRBJ1-2; 8 bases fit TRBD1. The CDR3 runs to 14 residues. J lost 8 bases, V lost 1 base, and 6 bases had no gene match. Germline-derived CDR1 and CDR2 are MDHEN and SYDVKM. The CDR3 is CASSLSSTGEGYTF. CDR3 DNA sequence: TGTGCCAGCAGTTTATCCTCGACAGGGGAAGGCTACACCTTC.

The genes are TRBV28 and TRBJ1-1; D unresolved. Germline CDR1 is MDHEN and CDR2 is SYDVKM. V was pared by 4 bases and J by 5 bases, with 11 bases between. This CDR3 region has 13 residues. Here the CDR3 DNA reads TGTGCCAGCAGTTCCCTCCCCAGTACTGAAGCTTTCTTT. As protein: CASSSLPSTEAFF.

CDR3 bases: TGTGCCAGCAGTTACTACGAGACTAGCGGGGGGGACAATGAGCAGTTCTTC. Its translation is CASSYYETSGGDNEQFF. The chain recombines TRBV7-6 with TRBJ2-1; 14 bases map to TRBD2. Germline values: CDR1 SGHVS, CDR2 FNYEAQ. V lost 6 bases to trimming and J lost 5 bases; unmatched junction nucleotides: 9. The CDR3 has 17 amino acids. Full variable domain (outside the CDR3, taken from reference TRBV7-6 and TRBJ2-1): GAGVSQSPRYKVTKRGQDVALRCDPISGHVSLYWYRQALGQGPEFLTYFNYEAQQDKSGLPNDRFSAERPEGSISTLTIQRTEQRDSAMYRCASSYYETSGGDNEQFFGPGTRLTVL.